One and the same sample provided the 16 T cell receptor beta chains below, sequenced in a study of T-cell reconstitution after alpha-beta-depleted transplantation in children. Unique molecular identifiers were built into the TCRbeta library. From the PCR reads, TCRdb called clonotypes with MiXCR, one entry per CDR3 protein. This table holds around 700,000 distinct CDR3 sequences, roughly 14% found once. The material was PBMCs, obtained before TCRalphabeta/CD19-depleted stem cell transplant. Receptor source: a girl aged 2-10 years with congenital amegakaryocytic thrombocytopenia, due to receive a stem cell transplant.

This clonotype was seen many times. The J gene is TRBJ2-7, the V gene TRBV6-1; tentative D call: TRBD2 (5 bases). CDR1 is MNHNS and CDR2 is SASEGT in the germline V gene. The CDR3 runs to 13 residues. The V and J ends lost 8 bases and 3 bases respectively, with 14 bases between them. CDR3 amino acids: CASFDYLGYEQYF. CDR3 sequence (DNA): TGTGCCAGCTTCGACTACTTAGGCTACGAGCAGTACTTC.

A note on this clonotype: A much larger clone sits a single nucleotide away, making a read error possible. The chain is built from TRBV5-1 and TRBJ2-7; D gene uncertain. The CDR3 loop spans 13 amino acids. CDR1 is SGHRS, CDR2 YFSETQ, per germline. DNA of the CDR3: TGCGCCAGTTCAAGGAGAGGTTCCTGCGAGCAGTACTTC. Translation gives CASSRRGSCEQYF. The full variable domain, rest sourced from reference TRBV5-1 and TRBJ2-7, is KAGVTQTPRYLIKTRGQQVTLSCSPISGHRSVSWYQQTPGQGLQFLFEYFSETQRNKGNFPGRFSGRQFSNSRSEMNVSTLELGDSALYLCASSRRGSCEQYFGPGTRLTVT.

This clonotype was picked up a small number of times. This chain connects TRBV29-1 to TRBJ2-1, with D hard to call. Germline CDR1 reads SQVTM; CDR2 reads ANQGSEA. CDR3 length equals 14 residues. The germline V and J ends were trimmed by 3 bases and 4 bases, with 13 bases remaining between them. The CDR3: CSVDKGFEYNEQFF. The CDR3 coding sequence is TGCAGCGTTGACAAGGGTTTCGAGTACAATGAGCAGTTCTTC.

This clonotype was detected only a few times. The CDR3 DNA sequence: TGTGCCAGCAGCCAAGCCGGGCTAGCGGAATTACGAGACACCGGGGAGCTGTTTTTT. It codes for CASSQAGLAELRDTGELFF. The gene calls are TRBV7-6 and TRBJ2-2; the match to TRBD2 covers 7 bases. After removal of 5 bases from V and 3 bases from J, the junction contained 18 bases not matched to a gene. This CDR3 contains 19 residues. Germline CDR1 is SGHVS and CDR2 is FNYEAQ.

The sample holds many counts of this clonotype. This chain uses TRBV4-1 with TRBJ1-1; D gene uncertain. This CDR3 region has 14 residues. The V end lost 1 base, the J end lost 3 bases, and 9 bases lay between the germline ends. Germline CDR1 and CDR2: MGHRA and YSYEKL. Written as DNA, the CDR3 is TGCGCCAGCAGCCAAGTAGGCGTTCACACTGAAGCTTTCTTT. As protein: CASSQVGVHTEAFF.

The genes are TRBV7-2 and TRBJ2-1; no clear D gene. The germline CDR1 and CDR2 sequences are SGHTA and FQGNSA. This CDR3 has 12 amino acids. The V end lost 3 bases, the J end lost 4 bases, and 4 bases lay between the germline ends. CDR3 sequence reads: CASSFEYNEQFF. The CDR3 nucleotides read TGTGCCAGCAGCTTTGAATACAATGAGCAGTTCTTC.

V and J are TRBV29-1 and TRBJ2-2; TRBD1 might be the D (5 bases). The CDR3 runs to 14 residues. Trimming took off 4 bases at V and 7 bases at J, with 16 bases between the two ends. In germline, CDR1 is SQVTM, CDR2 ANQGSEA. CDR3 region: CSVVGPGLGGELFF. The CDR3 bases are TGCAGCGTTGTAGGTCCAGGGCTGGGCGGGGAGCTGTTTTTT.

This clonotype has a count of ten or more. The chain uses TRBV28 and TRBJ2-3; D call uncertain. The length of the CDR3 is 15 residues. Germline V CDR1 and CDR2: MDHEN, SYDVKM. V was pared by 11 bases and J by 2 bases, with 20 bases between. The CDR3 here is CARPEDGGPTDTQYF. For the CDR3, the DNA is TGTGCCCGCCCTGAGGATGGCGGCCCCACAGATACGCAGTATTTT.

This clonotype was detected many times. The J gene is TRBJ2-7, the V gene TRBV4-2; TRBD2 is a possible D gene (5 bases). Between the trimmed V and J ends, which lost 5 bases and 4 bases, there was a span of 15 bases. The CDR3 has 14 residues. Per germline, CDR1 LGHNA and CDR2 YNFKEQ. In DNA, the CDR3 is TGTGCCAGCAGCTCCTTGATTTCGGGATACGAGCAGTACTTC. This gives the protein CASSSLISGYEQYF.

This clonotype was counted a few times. The chain uses TRBV5-1 and TRBJ2-7, with TRBD2 identical over 11 bases. CDR3 length: 17 amino acids. The junction had 10 bases not matched to a gene; V was cut back by 0 bases and J by 5 bases. Per the germline V gene, CDR1 is SGHRS and CDR2 is YFSETQ. CDR3 coding DNA: TGCGCCAGCAGCTTGGCCTCCACTAGCGGGAGTCACCACGAGCAGTACTTC. Translating gives CASSLASTSGSHHEQYF.

The chain is built from TRBV20-1 and TRBJ2-1, with D perhaps TRBD1 (5 bases). The CDR3 runs 15 residues. V was clipped by 6 bases and J by 4 bases, with 19 bases between them. Germline CDR1 reads DFQATT; CDR2 reads SNEGSKA (reference sequence). The CDR3, as DNA: TGCAGTGCGACCCCCCGACAGAAAACTTACAATGAGCAGTTCTTC. It specifies CSATPRQKTYNEQFF.

This clonotype showed up many times. A junction end diverges from the germline sequence, so it may reflect a read error. CDR3 DNA sequence: TGTGCCAGCAGCACGAAGACCGGGGAGCTGTTTTTT. Translated: CASSTKTGELFF. The genes are TRBV7-9 and TRBJ2-2; D is undetermined. This CDR3 has 12 residues. Germline V gene data show CDR1 as SEHNR and CDR2 as FQNEAQ (reference sequence).

At least ten counts were recorded for this clonotype. The rearrangement uses TRBV12-3 or TRBV12-4 and TRBJ2-7; 12 nucleotides agree with TRBD2. Trimming took 5 bases from V and 3 from J; bases not matched to a gene: 11. CDR3 length: 17 residues. The CDR3 loop reads CASSPLLLAGGNYEQYF. The CDR3 DNA reads as TGTGCCAGCAGTCCATTATTACTAGCGGGAGGTAACTACGAGCAGTACTTC.

Many counts were recorded for this clonotype. The chain has TRBV7-8 and TRBJ2-3; a weak D match, TRBD2 (5 bases). The CDR3 is 17 residues long. The V end was cut by 1 base, the J end by 3 bases, with 17 bases between. Per the germline V gene, CDR1 is SGHVS and CDR2 is FQNEAQ. CDR3 region: CASSLGLVRRTTDTQYF. The CDR3 nucleotides are TGTGCCAGCAGCTTAGGTCTTGTGAGACGGACTACAGATACGCAGTATTTT. The full variable domain, its missing parts supplied by reference TRBV7-8 and TRBJ2-3, is GAGVSQSPRYKVAKRGQDVALRCDPISGHVSLFWYQQALGQGPEFLTYFQNEAQLDKSGLPSDRFFAERPEGSVSTLKIQRTQQEDSAVYLCASSLGLVRRTTDTQYFGPGTRLTVL.

The rearrangement uses TRBV7-9 and TRBJ2-6; D ambiguous. CDR1 SEHNR and CDR2 FQNEAQ come from the germline V gene (reference sequence). V gave up 3 bases and J gave up 1 base, with 7 bases separating them. The CDR3 runs 15 residues. The CDR3 sequence is CASSFGFSGANVLTF. CDR3 nucleotide sequence: TGTGCCAGCAGCTTTGGGTTTTCTGGGGCCAACGTCCTGACTTTC. The complete variable domain, with remaining parts taken from reference TRBV7-9 and TRBJ2-6, reads DTGVSQNPRHKITKRGQNVTFRCDPISEHNRLYWYRQTLGQGPEFLTYFQNEAQLEKSRLLSDRFSAERPKGSFSTLEIQRTEQGDSAMYLCASSFGFSGANVLTFGAGSRLTVL.

In this sample, this clonotype turned up a few times. The rearrangement links TRBV5-5 to TRBJ2-1; 7 bases align to TRBD2. V lost 7 bases, J lost 0 bases, and 13 bases stayed unmatched. The CDR3 is 17 amino acids. Germline loops: CDR1 SGHKS, CDR2 YYEKEE (reference sequence). The CDR3 region is CASLSAGYLGSYNEQFF. The CDR3 DNA reads TGTGCCAGCTTATCAGCGGGGTACCTTGGCTCCTACAATGAGCAGTTCTTC.